The clone carrying this T cell receptor (beta chain) occurred many times. Its antigen is still unknown. This sample stems from a study of regulatory T cells in long-lasting Graves disease. Study results and limitations: Newly diagnosed Graves' patients had higher TCR diversity than persistent ones. Newly diagnosed patients shared about 950 public clonotypes; persistent patients shared more than 2,500. Thyroid tissue went unexamined; only peripheral blood was analyzed.

Regarding time point: newly diagnosed GD, antithyroid drugs for less than 3 months. RNA from PBMCs was the source of the TCR library. The TCR beta library used iRepertoire HTBI primers with Arm-PCR amplification of CDR3. TCRdb used MiXCR to reprocess the multiplex PCR reads, holding one entry per CDR3 protein. The sample yields under 300,000 distinct CDR3 sequences, around 18% seen once. This sequence was found in a female donor with Graves disease. The sequencing used peripheral blood mononuclear cells (PBMCs), collected at new diagnosis, from a patient treated with antithyroid drugs.

CDR3 protein: CASSGTRRGRPHNEQFF. The DNA for the CDR3 is TGTGCCAGCAGTGGAACCAGGAGAGGACGGCCCCACAATGAGCAGTTCTTC. The V gene is TRBV25-1, the J gene TRBJ2-1; unclear D gene. The CDR3 has 17 amino acids. Germline V gives CDR1 MGHDK, CDR2 SYGVNS. V gave up 4 bases and J gave up 5 bases, with 21 bases separating them.